This TCR beta chain was identified in a study of blood T cell repertoires in COVID-19. Study as a whole: T cells, B-cell-depleted T cells, or PBMCs supplied cDNA or gDNA.

In the source study's methods: Amplified reference gene primers provided the basis for estimating nucleated cell counts. Generated by immunoSEQ multiplex PCR, the TCRdb table keeps only in-frame clones and is missing some. V and J calls and clone size come straight from that table; D and trimming were deduced from the DNA. This table has around 25,000 clones, 85% to 90% appearing once. In its sample, this clone was seen a few times. Germline V gene sequence: CDR1 SNHLY, CDR2 FYNNEI. V lost 4 bases and J 6 bases, leaving 19 bases between the germline ends. The CDR3 is 16 residues long. The source is a human donor with active COVID-19. The donor label of this sample is uncertain. The gene calls are TRBV2 and TRBJ1-5; D gene unclear. The sequenced sample consisted of peripheral blood. In DNA, the CDR3 is TGTGCCAGCAGTGCCACAATGAGGCTGCTGGGTCAGCCCCAGCATTTT. Its protein product is CASSATMRLLGQPQHF.